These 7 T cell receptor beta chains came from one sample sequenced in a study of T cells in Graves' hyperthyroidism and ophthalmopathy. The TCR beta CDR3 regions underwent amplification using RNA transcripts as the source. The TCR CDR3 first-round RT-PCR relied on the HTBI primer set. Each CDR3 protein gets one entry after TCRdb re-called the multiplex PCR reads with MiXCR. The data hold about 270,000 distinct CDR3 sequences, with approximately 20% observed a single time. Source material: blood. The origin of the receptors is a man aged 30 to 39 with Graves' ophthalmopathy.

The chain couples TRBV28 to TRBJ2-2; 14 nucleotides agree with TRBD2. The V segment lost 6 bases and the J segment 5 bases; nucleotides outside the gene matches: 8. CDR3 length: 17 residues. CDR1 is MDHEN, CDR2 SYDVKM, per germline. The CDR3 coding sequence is TGTGCCAGCAGGCCCGGACTAGCGGGAGGTGGGACCGGGGAGCTGTTTTTT. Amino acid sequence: CASRPGLAGGGTGELFF.

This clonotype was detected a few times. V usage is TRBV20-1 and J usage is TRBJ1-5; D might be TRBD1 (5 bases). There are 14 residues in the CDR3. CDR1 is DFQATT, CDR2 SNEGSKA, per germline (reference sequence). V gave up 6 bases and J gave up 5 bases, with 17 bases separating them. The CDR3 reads CSARRRVGDQPQHF. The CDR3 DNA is TGCAGTGCGCGTCGCAGGGTCGGAGATCAGCCCCAGCATTTT.

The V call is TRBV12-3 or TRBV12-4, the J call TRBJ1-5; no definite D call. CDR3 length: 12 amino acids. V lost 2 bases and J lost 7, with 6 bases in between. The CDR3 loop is CASSLHLQPQHF. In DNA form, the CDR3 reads TGTGCCAGCAGTTTACACCTGCAGCCCCAGCATTTT.

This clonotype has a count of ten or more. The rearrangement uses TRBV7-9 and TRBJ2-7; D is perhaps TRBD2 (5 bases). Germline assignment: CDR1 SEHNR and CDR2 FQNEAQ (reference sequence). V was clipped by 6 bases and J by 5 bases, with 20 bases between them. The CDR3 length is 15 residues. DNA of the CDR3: TGTGCCAGCAGACCGGCTGTATACGACGGGGACGAGCAGTACTTC. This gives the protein CASRPAVYDGDEQYF.

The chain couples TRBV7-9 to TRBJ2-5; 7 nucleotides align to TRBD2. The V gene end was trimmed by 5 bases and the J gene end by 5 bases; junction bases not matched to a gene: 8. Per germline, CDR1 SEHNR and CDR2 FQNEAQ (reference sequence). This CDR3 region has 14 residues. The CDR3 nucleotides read TGTGCCAGCAGCGAAGCGGGATTGGGGGAGACCCAGTACTTC. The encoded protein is CASSEAGLGETQYF.

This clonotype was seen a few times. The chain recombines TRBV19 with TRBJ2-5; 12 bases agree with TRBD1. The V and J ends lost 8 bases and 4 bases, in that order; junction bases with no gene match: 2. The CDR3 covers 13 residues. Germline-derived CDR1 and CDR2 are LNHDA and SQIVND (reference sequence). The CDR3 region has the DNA TGTGCCAGTGGGACAGGGGGCGTAGAGACCCAGTACTTC. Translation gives CASGTGGVETQYF. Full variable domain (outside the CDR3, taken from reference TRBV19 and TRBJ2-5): DGGITQSPKYLFRKEGQNVTLSCEQNLNHDAMYWYRQDPGQGLRLIYYSQIVNDFQKGDIAEGYSVSREKKESFPLTVTSAQKNPTAFYLCASGTGGVETQYFGPGTRLLVL.

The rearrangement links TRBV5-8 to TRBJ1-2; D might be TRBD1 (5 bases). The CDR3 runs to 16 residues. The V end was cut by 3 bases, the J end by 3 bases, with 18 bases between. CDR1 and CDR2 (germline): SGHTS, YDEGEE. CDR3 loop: CASSSPKGLGDYGYTF. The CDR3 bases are TGTGCCAGCAGCTCCCCGAAGGGACTTGGAGACTATGGCTACACCTTC. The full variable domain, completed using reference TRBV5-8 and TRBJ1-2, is EAGVTQSPTHLIKTRGQQATLRCSPISGHTSVYWYQQALGLGLQFLLWYDEGEERNRGNFPPRFSGRQFPNYSSELNVNALELEDSALYLCASSSPKGLGDYGYTFGSGTRLTVV.